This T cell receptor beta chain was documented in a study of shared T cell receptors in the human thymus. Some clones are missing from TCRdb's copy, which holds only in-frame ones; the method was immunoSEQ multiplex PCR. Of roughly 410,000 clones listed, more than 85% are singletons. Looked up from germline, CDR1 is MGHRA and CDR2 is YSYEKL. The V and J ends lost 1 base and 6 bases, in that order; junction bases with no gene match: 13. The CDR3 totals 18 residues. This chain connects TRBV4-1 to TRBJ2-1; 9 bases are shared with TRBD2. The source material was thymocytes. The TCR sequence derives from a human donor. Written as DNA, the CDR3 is TGCGCCAGCAGCCAAGTCCAAGGGGGCGGGAGGGCCATCAATGAGCAGTTCTTC. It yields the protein CASSQVQGGGRAINEQFF.